There are a few counts of the clone carrying this T cell receptor (beta chain). A much larger clone sits a single nucleotide away, making a read error possible. This specimen comes from a study of tumor and adjacent non-tumor tissue in lung cancer. The library came from three nested PCR rounds adapted from ARM-PCR protocols. MiXCR, applied by TCRdb to the multiplex PCR reads, yields one record per CDR3 protein. The table records about 75,000 distinct CDR3 sequences, roughly 80% of them present only once. RNA was extracted from bulk tissue without any cell sorting. V was trimmed by 2 bases and J by 3 bases, leaving 17 bases between them. Germline CDR1 is MGHRA and CDR2 is YSYEKL. The CDR3 spans 16 residues.

The receptor was isolated from a woman between 50 and 59 years old with non-small cell lung cancer. Sample: lung tumor tissue. The V gene is TRBV4-1, the J gene TRBJ2-7; a possible D gene is TRBD2 (5 bases). The CDR3 DNA reads as TGCGCCAGCAGCCAAACCCCACGGGGTTTGAGCTACGAGCAGTACTTC. It specifies CASSQTPRGLSYEQYF.